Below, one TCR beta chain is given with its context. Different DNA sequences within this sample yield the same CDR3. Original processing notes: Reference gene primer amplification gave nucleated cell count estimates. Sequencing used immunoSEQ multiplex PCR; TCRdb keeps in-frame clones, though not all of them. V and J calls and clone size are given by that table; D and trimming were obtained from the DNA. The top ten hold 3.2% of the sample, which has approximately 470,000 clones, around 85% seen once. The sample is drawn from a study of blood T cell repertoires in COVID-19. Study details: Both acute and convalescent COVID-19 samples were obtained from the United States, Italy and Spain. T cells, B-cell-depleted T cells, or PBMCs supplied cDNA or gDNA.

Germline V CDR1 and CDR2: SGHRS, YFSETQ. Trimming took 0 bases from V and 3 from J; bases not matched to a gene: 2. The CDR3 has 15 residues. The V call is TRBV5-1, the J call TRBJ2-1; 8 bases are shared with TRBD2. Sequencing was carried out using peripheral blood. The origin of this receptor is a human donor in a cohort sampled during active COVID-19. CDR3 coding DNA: TGCGCCAGCAGCTTGGAGCTAGCGGGCTACAATGAGCAGTTCTTC. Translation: CASSLELAGYNEQFF.